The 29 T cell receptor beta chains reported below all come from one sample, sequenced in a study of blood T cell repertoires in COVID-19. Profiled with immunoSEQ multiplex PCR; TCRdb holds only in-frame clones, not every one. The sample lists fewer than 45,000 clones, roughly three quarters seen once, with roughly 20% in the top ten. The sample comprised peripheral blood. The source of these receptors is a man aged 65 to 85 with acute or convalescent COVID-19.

CDR3 loop: CASSEKVRANGYTF. In DNA form, the CDR3 reads TGTGCCAGCAGTGAAAAGGTCAGGGCGAATGGCTACACCTTC. The chain joins TRBV6-1 to TRBJ1-2; perhaps TRBD1 as D (5 bases). The length of the CDR3 is 14 residues. Germline CDR1 MNHNS, CDR2 SASEGT. With 2 bases removed from V and 6 bases from J, the gap between germline ends came to 13 bases.

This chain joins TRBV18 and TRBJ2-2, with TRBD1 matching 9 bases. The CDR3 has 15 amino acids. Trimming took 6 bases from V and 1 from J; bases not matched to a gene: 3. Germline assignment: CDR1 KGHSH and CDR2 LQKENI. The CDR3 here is CASSPGQGNTGELFF. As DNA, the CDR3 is TGTGCCAGCTCCCCGGGACAGGGGAACACCGGGGAGCTGTTTTTT.

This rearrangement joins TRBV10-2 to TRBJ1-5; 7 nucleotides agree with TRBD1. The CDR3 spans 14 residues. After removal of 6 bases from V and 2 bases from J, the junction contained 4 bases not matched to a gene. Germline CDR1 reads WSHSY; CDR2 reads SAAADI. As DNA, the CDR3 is TGCGCCAGCAGCAACACAGGGGGCAATCAGCCCCAGCATTTT. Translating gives CASSNTGGNQPQHF.

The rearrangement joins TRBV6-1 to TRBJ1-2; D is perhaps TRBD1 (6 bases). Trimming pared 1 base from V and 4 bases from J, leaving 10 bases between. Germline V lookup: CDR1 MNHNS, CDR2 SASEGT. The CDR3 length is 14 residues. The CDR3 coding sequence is TGTGCCAGCAGTGAAGGCAGGGGCGGCTATGGCTACACCTTC. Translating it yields CASSEGRGGYGYTF.

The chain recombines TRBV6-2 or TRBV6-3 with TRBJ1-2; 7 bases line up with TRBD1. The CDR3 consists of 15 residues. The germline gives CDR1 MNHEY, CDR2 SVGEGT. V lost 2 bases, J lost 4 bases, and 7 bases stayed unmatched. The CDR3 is CASSYAGTVLYGYTF. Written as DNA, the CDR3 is TGTGCCAGCAGTTACGCCGGGACAGTTCTCTATGGCTACACCTTC.

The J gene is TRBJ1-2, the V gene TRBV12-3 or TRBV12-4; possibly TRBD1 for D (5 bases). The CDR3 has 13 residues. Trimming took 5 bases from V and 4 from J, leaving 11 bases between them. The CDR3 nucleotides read TGTGCCAGCAGTCTAGACAGCCTCTATGGCTACACCTTC. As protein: CASSLDSLYGYTF.

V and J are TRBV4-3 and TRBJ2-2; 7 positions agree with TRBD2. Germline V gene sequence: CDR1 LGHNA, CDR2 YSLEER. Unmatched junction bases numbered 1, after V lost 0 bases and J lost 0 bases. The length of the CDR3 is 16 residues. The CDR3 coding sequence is TGCGCCAGCAGCCAAGAGGCGGGGGCGAACACCGGGGAGCTGTTTTTT. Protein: CASSQEAGANTGELFF.

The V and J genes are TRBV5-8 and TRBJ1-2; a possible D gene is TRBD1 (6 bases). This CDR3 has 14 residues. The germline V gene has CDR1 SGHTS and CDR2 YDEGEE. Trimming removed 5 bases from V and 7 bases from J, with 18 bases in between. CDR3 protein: CASRKRGAPGGYTF. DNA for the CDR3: TGTGCCAGCAGGAAGCGGGGGGCCCCGGGTGGCTACACCTTC.

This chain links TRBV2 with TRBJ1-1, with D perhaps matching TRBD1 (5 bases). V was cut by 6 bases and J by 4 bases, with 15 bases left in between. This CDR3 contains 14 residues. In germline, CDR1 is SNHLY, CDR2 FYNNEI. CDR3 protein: CASSGRGWATEAFF. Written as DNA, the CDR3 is TGTGCCAGCAGCGGTAGGGGATGGGCCACTGAAGCTTTCTTT. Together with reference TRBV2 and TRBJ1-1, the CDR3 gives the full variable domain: EPEVTQTPSHQVTQMGQEVILRCVPISNHLYFYWYRQILGQKVEFLVSFYNNEISEKSEIFDDQFSVERPDGSNFTLKIRSTKLEDSAMYFCASSGRGWATEAFFGQGTRLTVV.

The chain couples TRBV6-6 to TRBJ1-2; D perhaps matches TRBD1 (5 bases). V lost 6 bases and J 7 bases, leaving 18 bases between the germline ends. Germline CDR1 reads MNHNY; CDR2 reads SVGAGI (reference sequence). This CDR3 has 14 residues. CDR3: CASRKAQGIGGYTF. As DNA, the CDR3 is TGTGCCAGCAGAAAGGCCCAGGGAATAGGTGGCTACACCTTC.

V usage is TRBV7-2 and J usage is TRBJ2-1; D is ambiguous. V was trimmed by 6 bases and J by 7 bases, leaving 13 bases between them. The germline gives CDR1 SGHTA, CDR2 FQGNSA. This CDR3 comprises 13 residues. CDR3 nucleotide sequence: TGTGCCAGCAGGACTGCCGCCGGGAATGAGCAGTTCTTC. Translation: CASRTAAGNEQFF. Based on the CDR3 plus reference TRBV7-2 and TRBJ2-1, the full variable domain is GAGVSQSPSNKVTEKGKDVELRCDPISGHTALYWYRQSLGQGLEFLIYFQGNSAPDKSGLPSDRFSAERTGGSVSTLTIQRTQQEDSAVYLCASRTAAGNEQFFGPGTRLTVL.

CDR3 coding DNA: TGTGCCAGCAGCTTAAGGGGCCCGGGACAGGCCTTCTCTGGAAACACCATATATTTT. Translated: CASSLRGPGQAFSGNTIYF. J is TRBJ1-3 and V is TRBV7-6; 8 nucleotides agree with TRBD1. The CDR3 sequence is 19 residues long. Germline CDR1 SGHVS, CDR2 FNYEAQ. The trim removed 2 bases at V and 0 bases at J, leaving 12 bases unmatched.

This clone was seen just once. The CDR3 spells CASSTTGYSGNTIYF. The CDR3 DNA reads TGTGCCAGCAGTACGACAGGATACTCTGGAAACACCATATATTTT. The chain recombines TRBV27 with TRBJ1-3; weak D call: TRBD1 (6 bases). Trimming removed 5 bases at V and 0 bases at J, with 11 bases between. This CDR3 is built from 15 residues. From germline, CDR1 is MNHEY and CDR2 SMNVEV (reference sequence).

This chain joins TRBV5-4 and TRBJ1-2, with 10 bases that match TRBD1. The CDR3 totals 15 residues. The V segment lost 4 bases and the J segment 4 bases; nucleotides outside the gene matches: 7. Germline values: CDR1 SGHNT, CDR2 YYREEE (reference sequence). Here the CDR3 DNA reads TGTGCCAGCAGCCCCCGGGGACAGGGGACCTATGGCTACACCTTC. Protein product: CASSPRGQGTYGYTF. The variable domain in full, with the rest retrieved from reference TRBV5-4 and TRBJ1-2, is ETGVTQSPTHLIKTRGQQVTLRCSSQSGHNTVSWYQQALGQGPQFIFQYYREEENGRGNFPPRFSGLQFPNYSSELNVNALELDDSALYLCASSPRGQGTYGYTFGSGTRLTVV.

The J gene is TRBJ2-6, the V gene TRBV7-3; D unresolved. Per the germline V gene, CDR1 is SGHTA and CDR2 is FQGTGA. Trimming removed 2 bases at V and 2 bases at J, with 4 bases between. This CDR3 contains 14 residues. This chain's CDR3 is CASSLSTGANVLTF. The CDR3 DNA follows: TGTGCCAGCAGCTTATCTACTGGGGCCAACGTCCTGACTTTC.

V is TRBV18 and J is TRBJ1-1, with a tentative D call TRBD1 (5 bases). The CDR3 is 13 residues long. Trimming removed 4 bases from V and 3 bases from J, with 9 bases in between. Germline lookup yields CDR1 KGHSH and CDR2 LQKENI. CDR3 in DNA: TGTGCCAGCTCACTAACAGGCGACACTGAAGCTTTCTTT. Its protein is CASSLTGDTEAFF.

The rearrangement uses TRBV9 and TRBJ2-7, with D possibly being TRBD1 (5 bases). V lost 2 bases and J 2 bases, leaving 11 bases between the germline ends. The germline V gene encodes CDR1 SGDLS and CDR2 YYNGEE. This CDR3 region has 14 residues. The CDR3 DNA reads TGTGCCAGCAGCGTGGACACACCGCCCTACGAGCAGTACTTC. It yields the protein CASSVDTPPYEQYF.

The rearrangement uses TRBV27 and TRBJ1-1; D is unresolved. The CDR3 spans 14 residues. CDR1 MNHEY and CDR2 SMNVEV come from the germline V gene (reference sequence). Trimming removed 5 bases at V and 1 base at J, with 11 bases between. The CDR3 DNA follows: TGTGCCAGCAGTCCCTACAGCGGGAACACTGAAGCTTTCTTT. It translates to CASSPYSGNTEAFF.

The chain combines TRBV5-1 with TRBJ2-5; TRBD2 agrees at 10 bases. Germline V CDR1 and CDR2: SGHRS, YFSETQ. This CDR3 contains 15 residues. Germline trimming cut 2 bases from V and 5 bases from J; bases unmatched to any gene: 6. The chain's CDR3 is CASSFLAGVGETQYF. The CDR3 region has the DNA TGCGCCAGCAGCTTTCTAGCGGGGGTCGGGGAGACCCAGTACTTC.

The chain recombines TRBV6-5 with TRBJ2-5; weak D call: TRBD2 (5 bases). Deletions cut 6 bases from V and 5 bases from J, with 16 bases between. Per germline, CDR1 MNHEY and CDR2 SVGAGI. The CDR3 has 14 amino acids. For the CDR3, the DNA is TGTGCCAGCAGCGAGACTACCTGGGCGGAGACCCAGTACTTC. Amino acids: CASSETTWAETQYF.

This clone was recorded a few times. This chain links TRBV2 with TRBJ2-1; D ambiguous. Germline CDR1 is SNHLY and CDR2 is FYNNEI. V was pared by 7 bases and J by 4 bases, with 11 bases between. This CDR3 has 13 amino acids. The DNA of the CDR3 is TGTGCCAGCACCACCGACACGTACAATGAGCAGTTCTTC. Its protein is CASTTDTYNEQFF.

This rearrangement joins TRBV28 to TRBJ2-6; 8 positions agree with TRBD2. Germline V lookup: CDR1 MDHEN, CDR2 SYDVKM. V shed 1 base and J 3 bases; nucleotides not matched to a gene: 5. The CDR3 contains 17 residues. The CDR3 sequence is CASSLSGGAFGANVLTF. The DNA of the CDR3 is TGTGCCAGCAGTTTATCCGGGGGGGCCTTTGGGGCCAACGTCCTGACTTTC.

This CDR3 is CASSEWDREDTDTQYF. In DNA form, the CDR3 reads TGTGCCAGCAGTGAATGGGACAGGGAAGACACAGATACGCAGTATTTT. The chain uses TRBV2 and TRBJ2-3; 9 nucleotides agree with TRBD1. J lost 2 bases, V lost 2 bases, and 5 bases had no gene match. The CDR3 has 16 residues. The V gene's germline CDR1 is SNHLY and CDR2 FYNNEI.

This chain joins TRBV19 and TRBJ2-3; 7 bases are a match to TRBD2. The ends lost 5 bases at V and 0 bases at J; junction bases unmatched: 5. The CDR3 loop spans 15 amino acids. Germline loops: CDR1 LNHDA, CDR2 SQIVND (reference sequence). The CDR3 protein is CASSPRAGSTDTQYF. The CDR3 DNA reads TGTGCCAGTAGTCCGCGAGCGGGGAGCACAGATACGCAGTATTTT.

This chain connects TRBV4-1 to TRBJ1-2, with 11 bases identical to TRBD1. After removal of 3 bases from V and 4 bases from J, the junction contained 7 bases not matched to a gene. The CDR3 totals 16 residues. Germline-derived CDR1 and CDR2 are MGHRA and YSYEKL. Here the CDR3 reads CASSQGQGGRAYGYTF. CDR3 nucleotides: TGCGCCAGCAGCCAGGGACAGGGGGGTAGGGCCTATGGCTACACCTTC.

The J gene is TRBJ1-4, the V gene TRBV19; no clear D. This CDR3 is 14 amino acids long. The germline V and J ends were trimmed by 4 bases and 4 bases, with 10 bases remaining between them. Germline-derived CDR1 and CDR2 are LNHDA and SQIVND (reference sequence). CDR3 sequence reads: CASSTGKGNEKLFF. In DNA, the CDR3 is TGTGCCAGTAGTACGGGAAAGGGTAATGAAAAACTGTTTTTT.

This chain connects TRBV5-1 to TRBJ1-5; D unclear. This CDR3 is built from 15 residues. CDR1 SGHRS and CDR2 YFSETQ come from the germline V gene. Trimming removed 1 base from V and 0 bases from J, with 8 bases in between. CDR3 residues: CASSLTGNSNQPQHF. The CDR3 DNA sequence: TGCGCCAGCAGCTTGACGGGGAATAGCAATCAGCCCCAGCATTTT. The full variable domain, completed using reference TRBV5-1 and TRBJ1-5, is KAGVTQTPRYLIKTRGQQVTLSCSPISGHRSVSWYQQTPGQGLQFLFEYFSETQRNKGNFPGRFSGRQFSNSRSEMNVSTLELGDSALYLCASSLTGNSNQPQHFGDGTRLSIL.

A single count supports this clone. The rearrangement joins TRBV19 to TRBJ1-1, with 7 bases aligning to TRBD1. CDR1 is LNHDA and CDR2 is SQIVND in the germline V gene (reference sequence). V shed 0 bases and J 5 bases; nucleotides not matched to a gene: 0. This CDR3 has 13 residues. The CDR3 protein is CASSIDRGTEAFF. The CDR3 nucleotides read TGTGCCAGTAGTATAGACAGGGGGACTGAAGCTTTCTTT. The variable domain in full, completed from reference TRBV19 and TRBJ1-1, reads DGGITQSPKYLFRKEGQNVTLSCEQNLNHDAMYWYRQDPGQGLRLIYYSQIVNDFQKGDIAEGYSVSREKKESFPLTVTSAQKNPTAFYLCASSIDRGTEAFFGQGTRLTVV.

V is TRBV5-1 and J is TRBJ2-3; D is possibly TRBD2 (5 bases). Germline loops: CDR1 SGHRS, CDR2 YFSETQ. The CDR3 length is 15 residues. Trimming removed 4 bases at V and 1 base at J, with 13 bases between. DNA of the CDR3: TGCGCCAGCAGCGAGGGTCGCCGTGGCACAGATACGCAGTATTTT. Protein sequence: CASSEGRRGTDTQYF.